Listed below are T cell receptor beta chains from one sample, sequenced in a study of human T cells and chemical hapten exposure. TCRdb processed the RACE reads anew with MiXCR; each CDR3 protein has one entry. The repertoire includes just under 350,000 distinct CDR3 sequences, around 6.9% of them detected once, and more than 7% sits in the top ten. The sample was whole blood, taken in connection with sensitization to the hapten diphenylcyclopropenone (DPC). The receptors come from a woman under 30 with alopecia areata. Some clones in this sample may be carry-over from other donors' samples. The CDR3 runs from the conserved cysteine through the conserved F or W. The D gene is left open where the match is weak. A clone size is listed for some rows: how often the clone was seen (once, few, many), or a class if it is expanded.

clone_size	v_call	j_call	d_call	cdr3_nt	cdr3_aa
NA	TRBV12-3/TRBV12-4	TRBJ2-6	NA	TGTGCCAGCAGTTCATCAGGGACTGGGGCCAACGTCCTGACTTTC	CASSSSGTGANVLTF
few	TRBV29-1	TRBJ1-1	NA	TGCAGCGTTCTTTCCCCCCCCGGCTTGAACACTGAAGCTTTCTTT	CSVLSPPGLNTEAFF
few	TRBV12-3/TRBV12-4	TRBJ2-3	TRBD2	TGTGCCAGCAGTTTACGGCCTAGCGGGGTTACAGATACGCAGTATTTT	CASSLRPSGVTDTQYF
NA	TRBV5-5	TRBJ2-4	NA	TGTGCCAGCAGCTTGTTAGGCCAGGAAGGCTACATTCAGTACTTC	CASSLLGQEGYIQYF
few	TRBV4-1	TRBJ2-1	NA	TGCGCCAGCAGCCAAGAGCATTACGGGGTCTATGAGCAGTTCTTC	CASSQEHYGVYEQFF
NA	TRBV12-3/TRBV12-4	TRBJ2-1	NA	TGTGCCAGCAGTGTTACAGGGAATGAGCAGTTCTTC	CASSVTGNEQFF
few	TRBV6-5	TRBJ1-4	NA	TGTGCCAGCAAAACAAGGGAGGGGGAGGGAAAACTGTTTTTT	CASKTREGEGKLFF
many	TRBV6-2/TRBV6-3	TRBJ1-5	NA	TGTGCCAGCCTATCCCAGGGAGACTCCCAGCATTTT	CASLSQGDSQHF
few	TRBV6-2/TRBV6-3	TRBJ2-1	TRBD1	TGTGCCAGCAGTTATGGGACAGGGGTGGGGAATGAGCAGTTCTTC	CASSYGTGVGNEQFF
few	TRBV11-2	TRBJ2-1	TRBD2	TGTGCCAGCAGCTCCGCGACTAGCGGGGATGAGCAGTTCTTC	CASSSATSGDEQFF
many	TRBV6-5	TRBJ1-3	NA	TGTGCCAGCAGTTTTCAGGGACGGGATGGAAACACCATATATTTT	CASSFQGRDGNTIYF
many	TRBV29-1	TRBJ2-3	NA	TGCAGCGTTGTCCTCCGCGGGGCCACAGATACGCAGTATTTT	CSVVLRGATDTQYF
few	TRBV10-3	TRBJ1-2	NA	TGTGCCATCGAGGGGCCGAATGGCTACACCTTC	CAIEGPNGYTF
NA	TRBV7-2	TRBJ2-1	TRBD1	TGTGCCAGCAGCTTTACGGGACAGGGGGAGTTAGACAATGAGCAGTTCTTC	CASSFTGQGELDNEQFF
NA	TRBV6-2/TRBV6-3	TRBJ1-5	NA	TGTGCCAGCAGCCCCGGACGGGGATATAGCAATCAGCCCCAGCATTTT	CASSPGRGYSNQPQHF
NA	TRBV20-1	TRBJ2-2	TRBD2	TGCAGTGCTAGGACTAGCGGGGGGTCCGGGGAGCTGTTTTTT	CSARTSGGSGELFF
many	TRBV6-2/TRBV6-3	TRBJ2-3	NA	TGTGCCACCACAGGACCCACAGATACGCAGTATTTT	CATTGPTDTQYF
many	TRBV12-3/TRBV12-4	TRBJ1-6	NA	TGTGCCAGCAGTTATACGACAGGTGGAAATTCACCCCTCCACTTT	CASSYTTGGNSPLHF
NA	TRBV6-5	TRBJ2-3	NA	TGTGCCAGCATGGGCTTTCCGCCTCACGATACGCAGTATTTT	CASMGFPPHDTQYF
few	TRBV2	TRBJ1-2	NA	TGTGCCACCACAAGGACCGCCCATGGCTACACCTTC	CATTRTAHGYTF
many	TRBV28	TRBJ2-1	NA	TGTGCCAGCAGTTTAACTACCTTCTACTCCTACAATGAGCAGTTCTTC	CASSLTTFYSYNEQFF
few	TRBV7-9	TRBJ1-3	NA	TGTGCCAGCAGCTTGGGGATGGGGGAGTCCTCTGGAAACACCATATATTTT	CASSLGMGESSGNTIYF
NA	TRBV6-2/TRBV6-3	TRBJ2-6	NA	TGTGCCAGCAGTGGGACTGTGAACGTCCTGACTTTC	CASSGTVNVLTF
many	TRBV5-5	TRBJ2-7	NA	TGTGCCAGCAATCCCAAACCCCAGGTAACCTACGAGCAGTACTTC	CASNPKPQVTYEQYF
NA	TRBV9	TRBJ1-5	NA	TGTGCCAGCAGCGTAGGTTCTGGTTTGGGGCCCCAGCATTTT	CASSVGSGLGPQHF
few	TRBV29-1	TRBJ1-2	NA	TGCAGCGTAGCTTACAGTCCTAACTATGGCTACACCTTC	CSVAYSPNYGYTF
many	TRBV29-1	TRBJ2-3	TRBD1	TGCAGCGTTGGACAGGGGTTAGCGGTTACAGATACGCAGTATTTT	CSVGQGLAVTDTQYF
NA	TRBV6-1	TRBJ2-3	NA	TGTGCCAGCACTGGCGGACCTAACACAGATACGCAGTATTTT	CASTGGPNTDTQYF
few	TRBV7-9	TRBJ2-5	NA	TGTGCCAGCAGCAATGCTGGCAGGGGTTACCAAGAGACCCAGTACTTC	CASSNAGRGYQETQYF
many	TRBV6-6	TRBJ1-4	NA	TGTGCCAGCAGCTTAGACAGGAATGTTAAACTGTTTTTT	CASSLDRNVKLFF
NA	TRBV29-1	TRBJ2-7	TRBD2	TGCAGCGTGACCAAGCGGGGGGGCCCGTCAGAGCAGTACTTC	CSVTKRGGPSEQYF
NA	TRBV20-1	TRBJ2-7	NA	TGCAGTGCTAGAGAATACGGGGGAAACTACGAGCAGTACTTC	CSAREYGGNYEQYF
few	TRBV10-3	TRBJ1-5	NA	TGTGCCATCAGTGAGTCTAGCACGCCCAATCAGCCCCAGCATTTT	CAISESSTPNQPQHF
few	TRBV28	TRBJ1-2	NA	TGTGCCAGCAGTTTACTCGTAGGTGGCTACACCTTC	CASSLLVGGYTF
NA	TRBV6-2/TRBV6-3	TRBJ2-2	NA	TGTGCCAGCCGTTTACGGAGTCCCACCACCGGGGAGCTGTTTTTT	CASRLRSPTTGELFF
few	TRBV4-3	TRBJ1-2	TRBD1	TGCGCCAGCAGCAACACAGGGGTGGCCTATGGCTACACCTTC	CASSNTGVAYGYTF
few	TRBV20-1	TRBJ1-1	TRBD1	TGCAGTGCTAGAAATACAGGGGGCACTGAAGCTTTCTTT	CSARNTGGTEAFF
many	TRBV4-3	TRBJ1-2	NA	TGCGCCAGCAGCCAAGATCTCGCGCCTATCTACACCTTC	CASSQDLAPIYTF
many	TRBV29-1	TRBJ2-3	NA	TGCAGCGTTGAAAAAGGATCCCCAGATACGCAGTATTTT	CSVEKGSPDTQYF
few	TRBV2	TRBJ2-7	TRBD1	TGTGCCAGCAGTGAAAGGACAGGGCTATACGAGCAGTACTTC	CASSERTGLYEQYF
many	TRBV6-2/TRBV6-3	TRBJ1-1	NA	TGTGCCAGCAGTTTCAGGGGACCTGAAGCTTTCTTT	CASSFRGPEAFF